A single sample is the source of the 14 T cell receptor beta chains below, sequenced in a study of T cell responses to AZD1222 COVID-19 vaccine. Measured with immunoSEQ multiplex PCR; TCRdb has only the in-frame clones, and not every one. This repertoire shows roughly 150,000 clones, nearly 95% found once; its top ten account for about 2.5%. This sample comprised peripheral blood, obtained on day 0 of AZD1222 vaccination. The receptors stem from an adult in good health.

The V and J genes are TRBV11-2 and TRBJ2-1; 10 bases are a match to TRBD2. This CDR3 is 16 amino acids long. Germline CDR1 SGHAT, CDR2 FQNNGV. The junction had 10 bases not matched to a gene; V was cut back by 5 bases and J by 6 bases. The CDR3 here is CASSPPGLAEGNEQFF. The CDR3 DNA follows: TGTGCCAGCAGCCCACCAGGACTAGCGGAGGGCAATGAGCAGTTCTTC.

The V gene is TRBV12-3 or TRBV12-4, the J gene TRBJ1-2; the D is unclear. CDR3 length: 12 residues. Trimming pared 5 bases from V and 2 bases from J, leaving 6 bases between. CDR3 in amino acids: CASSESNYGYTF. The CDR3 nucleotides read TGTGCCAGCAGTGAATCAAACTATGGCTACACCTTC.

The V gene is TRBV6-5, the J gene TRBJ1-4, with 11 positions matching TRBD1. V lost 2 bases to trimming and J lost 2 bases; unmatched junction nucleotides: 1. The CDR3 length is 16 residues. The germline gives CDR1 MNHEY, CDR2 SVGAGI. CDR3 sequence reads: CASSYGQGATNEKLFF. As DNA, the CDR3 is TGTGCCAGCAGTTACGGACAGGGGGCGACTAATGAAAAACTGTTTTTT.

The chain joins TRBV5-1 to TRBJ1-1; the match to TRBD1 covers 7 bases. This CDR3 has 13 residues. V gave up 0 bases and J gave up 8 bases; unmatched junction bases: 4. The V gene's germline CDR1 is SGHRS and CDR2 YFSETQ. This CDR3 is CASSLGGGLEAFF. The CDR3 nucleotides read TGCGCCAGCAGCTTGGGAGGGGGCTTAGAAGCTTTCTTT.

The genes are TRBV7-8 and TRBJ2-7; possibly TRBD1 for D (6 bases). The germline V gene has CDR1 SGHVS and CDR2 FQNEAQ. V gave up 5 bases and J gave up 0 bases, with 14 bases separating them. The length of the CDR3 is 15 residues. The CDR3 DNA sequence: TGTGCCAGCAGCGTCGGACAGATTAGCTCCTACGAGCAGTACTTC. Translating gives CASSVGQISSYEQYF.

This chain links TRBV27 with TRBJ2-2; D uncertain. Per germline, CDR1 MNHEY and CDR2 SMNVEV (reference sequence). Trimming removed 1 base at V and 0 bases at J, with 9 bases between. This CDR3 is built from 16 residues. CDR3 loop: CASSLLGSTNTGELFF. Here the CDR3 DNA reads TGTGCCAGCAGTTTATTGGGCAGCACGAACACCGGGGAGCTGTTTTTT.

The chain recombines TRBV6-5 with TRBJ1-2; no clear D. This CDR3 spans 13 amino acids. Germline CDR1 and CDR2: MNHEY and SVGAGI. The V end lost 0 bases, the J end lost 1 base, and 3 bases lay between the germline ends. The CDR3 is CASSYSDNYGYTF. The CDR3 nucleotides read TGTGCCAGCAGTTACTCGGATAACTATGGCTACACCTTC.

This chain joins TRBV14 and TRBJ2-1; D uncertain. The CDR3 runs to 11 residues. The germline V and J ends were trimmed by 4 bases and 7 bases, with 5 bases remaining between them. The germline CDR1 and CDR2 sequences are SGHDN and FVKESK. The chain's CDR3 is CASSLVNEQFF. In DNA, the CDR3 is TGTGCCAGCAGCCTTGTGAATGAGCAGTTCTTC.

The chain is built from TRBV24-1 and TRBJ2-3; TRBD1 matches at 9 bases. In germline, CDR1 is KGHDR, CDR2 SFDVKD. Trimming cost V 2 bases and J 11 bases; bases outside gene matches: 7. CDR3 length: 14 amino acids. The CDR3 coding sequence is TGTGCCACCAGTGATTCATGGGGACAGGGTGAGCAGTATTTT. Its protein product is CATSDSWGQGEQYF.

The chain combines TRBV12-3 or TRBV12-4 with TRBJ2-5, with a possible D match to TRBD2 (7 bases). This CDR3 has 13 amino acids. V was clipped by 6 bases and J by 5 bases, with 13 bases between them. For the CDR3, the DNA is TGTGCCAGCAGACGGACTAGGGGGGAGACCCAGTACTTC. It is translated as CASRRTRGETQYF.

This rearrangement joins TRBV19 to TRBJ1-1; TRBD1 is a possible D gene (6 bases). CDR1 LNHDA and CDR2 SQIVND come from the germline V gene (reference sequence). V lost 3 bases and J lost 6, with 11 bases in between. The CDR3 loop spans 13 amino acids. CDR3 coding DNA: TGTGCCAGTAGTATCCGGGGGGCAGCTGAAGCTTTCTTT. Translating gives CASSIRGAAEAFF.

This chain uses TRBV30 with TRBJ2-7; no clear D. The ends were cut back, 4 bases at V and 3 bases at J, with 7 bases in the middle. The germline V gene has CDR1 GTSNPN and CDR2 SVGIG (reference sequence). CDR3 size: 11 residues. This CDR3 is CAWTIGYEQYF. CDR3 nucleotides: TGTGCCTGGACCATCGGCTACGAGCAGTACTTC.

The chain joins TRBV28 to TRBJ2-5; D not resolved. There are 12 residues in the CDR3. CDR1 and CDR2 from the germline V gene are MDHEN and SYDVKM. Trimming stripped 3 bases from V and 4 bases from J, with 6 bases between. CDR3 bases: TGTGCCAGCAGTTTGGAAGGAGAGACCCAGTACTTC. Translating gives CASSLEGETQYF.

CDR3 in DNA: TGTGCCAGCAGCCAAGATCTCCCTAGCGGGAGGGCCGACATTTACGAGCAGTACTTC. Encoded protein: CASSQDLPSGRADIYEQYF. The chain recombines TRBV4-2 with TRBJ2-7, with 12 bases fitting TRBD2. Germline V gene data show CDR1 as LGHNA and CDR2 as YNFKEQ. Trimming at V came to 0 bases and at J to 4 bases, leaving 13 bases not matched to a gene. The CDR3 runs 19 residues.